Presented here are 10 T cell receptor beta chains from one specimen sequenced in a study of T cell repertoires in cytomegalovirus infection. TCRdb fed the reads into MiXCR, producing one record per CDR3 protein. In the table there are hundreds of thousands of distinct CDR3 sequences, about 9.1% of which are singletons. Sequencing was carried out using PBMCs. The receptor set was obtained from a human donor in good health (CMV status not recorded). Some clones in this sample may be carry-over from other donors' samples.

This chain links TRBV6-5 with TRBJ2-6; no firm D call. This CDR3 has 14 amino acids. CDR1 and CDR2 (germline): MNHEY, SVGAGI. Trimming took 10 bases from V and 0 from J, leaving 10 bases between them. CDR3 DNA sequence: TGTGCCACCCTCCCAATCTCTGGGGCCAACGTCCTGACTTTC. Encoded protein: CATLPISGANVLTF.

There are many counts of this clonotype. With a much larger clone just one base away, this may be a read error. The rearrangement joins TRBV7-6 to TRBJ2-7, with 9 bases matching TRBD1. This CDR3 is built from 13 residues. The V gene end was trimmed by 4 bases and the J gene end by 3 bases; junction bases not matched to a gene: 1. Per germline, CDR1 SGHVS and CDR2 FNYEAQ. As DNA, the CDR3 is TGTGCCAGCAGCTGGGACAGGGACTACGAGCAGTACGTC. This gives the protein CASSWDRDYEQYV.

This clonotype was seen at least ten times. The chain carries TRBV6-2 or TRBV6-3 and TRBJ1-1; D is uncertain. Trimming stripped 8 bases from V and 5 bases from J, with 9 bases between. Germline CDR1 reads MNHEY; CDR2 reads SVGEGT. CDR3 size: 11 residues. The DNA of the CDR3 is TGTGCCAGCGGTCAAGGGACTGAAGCTTTCTTT. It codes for CASGQGTEAFF.

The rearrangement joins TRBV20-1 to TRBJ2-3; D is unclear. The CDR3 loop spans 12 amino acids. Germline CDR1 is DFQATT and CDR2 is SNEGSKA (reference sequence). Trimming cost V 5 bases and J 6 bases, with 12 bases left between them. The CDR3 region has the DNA TGCAGTGCTTGGTTTCAAGCCGATACGCAGTATTTT. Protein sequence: CSAWFQADTQYF.

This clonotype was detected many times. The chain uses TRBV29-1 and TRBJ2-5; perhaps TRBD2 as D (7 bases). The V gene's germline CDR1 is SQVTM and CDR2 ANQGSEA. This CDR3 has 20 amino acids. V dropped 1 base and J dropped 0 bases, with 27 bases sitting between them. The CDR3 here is CSVEGLGGALLNWYQETQYF. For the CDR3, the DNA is TGCAGCGTTGAAGGCCTGGGGGGGGCCCTACTAAATTGGTACCAAGAGACCCAGTACTTC.

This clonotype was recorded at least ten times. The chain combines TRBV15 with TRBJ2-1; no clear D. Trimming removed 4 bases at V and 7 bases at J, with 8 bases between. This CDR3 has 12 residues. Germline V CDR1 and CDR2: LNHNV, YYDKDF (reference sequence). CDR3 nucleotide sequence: TGTGCCACCAGCAACAATCTGAATGAGCAGTTCTTC. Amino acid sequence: CATSNNLNEQFF.

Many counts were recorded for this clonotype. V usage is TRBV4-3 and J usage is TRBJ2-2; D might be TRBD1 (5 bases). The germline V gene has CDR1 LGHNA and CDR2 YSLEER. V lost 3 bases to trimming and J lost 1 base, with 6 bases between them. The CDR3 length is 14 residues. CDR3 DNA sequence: TGCGCCAGCAGCCATACAGGGAACACCGGGGAGCTGTTTTTT. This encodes CASSHTGNTGELFF.

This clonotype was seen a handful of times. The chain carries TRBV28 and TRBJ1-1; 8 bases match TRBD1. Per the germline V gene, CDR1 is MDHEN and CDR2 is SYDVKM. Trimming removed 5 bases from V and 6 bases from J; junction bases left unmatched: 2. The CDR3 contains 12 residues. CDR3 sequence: CASSAQGAEAFF. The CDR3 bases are TGTGCCAGCAGTGCACAGGGGGCTGAAGCTTTCTTT.

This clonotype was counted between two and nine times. CDR3 bases: TGTGCCAGCAGCCCGGGGGGGCCCCGTCAAGAGACCCAGTACTTC. It codes for CASSPGGPRQETQYF. The chain combines TRBV9 with TRBJ2-5, with 8 bases lining up with TRBD2. Germline CDR1 reads SGDLS; CDR2 reads YYNGEE. The CDR3 runs 15 residues. The trim removed 4 bases at V and 2 bases at J, leaving 7 bases unmatched.

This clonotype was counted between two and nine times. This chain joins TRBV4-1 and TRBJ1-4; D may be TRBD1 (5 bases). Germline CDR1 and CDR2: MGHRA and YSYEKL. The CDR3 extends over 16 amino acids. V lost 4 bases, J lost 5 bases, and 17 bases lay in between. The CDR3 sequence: CASSLTGGVLNEKLFF. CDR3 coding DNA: TGCGCCAGCAGCCTTACGGGAGGGGTTCTAAATGAAAAACTGTTTTTT.